This T cell receptor beta chain was captured by sequencing in a study of cytotoxic CD8 clonotypes in ibrutinib-treated CLL. The CDR3 covers 14 residues. Trimming left V 5 bases short and J 6 bases short, with 17 bases between. The germline V gene has CDR1 SGHRS and CDR2 YFSETQ. Produced via immunoSEQ multiplex PCR; TCRdb's table is partial and in-frame only. Of about 140,000 clones in the sample, approximately 90% are singletons; the top ten hold 11%. This sequence was found in a human donor with chronic lymphocytic leukemia. The sequenced sample was PBMCs, obtained after 12 months of ibrutinib treatment. The J gene is TRBJ1-2, the V gene TRBV5-1; D ambiguous. CDR3 nucleotides: TGCGCCAGCAGTAGGGTTCTGGAGGAGAATGGCTACACCTTC. Protein sequence: CASSRVLEENGYTF.